Each of the 26 T cell receptor beta chains below was sequenced from the same sample in a study of early T cells in non-severe SARS-CoV-2 infection. Each CDR3 protein gets one entry after TCRdb re-called the 5' RACE reads with MiXCR. Seen here are about 56,000 distinct CDR3 sequences, about 15% observed once, and the top ten hold over 3.5%. The sample was whole blood, taken at baseline. These receptor sequences come from an adult who was a healthcare worker with PCR-confirmed SARS-CoV-2 infection or an uninfected control (not recorded which).

The chain combines TRBV6-4 with TRBJ1-1, with 11 positions matching TRBD1. V lost 6 bases to trimming and J lost 7 bases; unmatched junction nucleotides: 4. The V gene's germline CDR1 is MRHNA and CDR2 SNTAGT. The CDR3 has 13 residues. The CDR3 DNA sequence: TGTGCCAGCAGCCTCGGGACAGGGGGTGAAGCTTTCTTT. Its protein is CASSLGTGGEAFF.

This clonotype was picked up a small number of times. The chain combines TRBV6-6 with TRBJ2-5; D may be TRBD2 (6 bases). CDR1 is MNHNY and CDR2 is SVGAGI in the germline V gene (reference sequence). V lost 8 bases and J lost 2, with 12 bases in between. The CDR3 length is 13 residues. In nucleotides, the CDR3 is TGTGCCAGCTGCGGTGGGGGGCAAGAGACCCAGTACTTC. This encodes CASCGGGQETQYF.

This clonotype appeared many times. The chain is built from TRBV27 and TRBJ1-4; 7 nucleotides agree with TRBD1. V was pared by 6 bases and J by 0 bases, with 7 bases of the junction left unmatched. The CDR3 loop spans 16 amino acids. Germline V CDR1 and CDR2: MNHEY, SMNVEV (reference sequence). The CDR3 DNA sequence: TGTGCCAGCAGACTCCAGGGGGTCTCAACTAATGAAAAACTGTTTTTT. Protein sequence: CASRLQGVSTNEKLFF.

CDR3 loop: CASSLASLEGNEQFF. As DNA, the CDR3 is TGTGCCAGCAGCTTAGCGTCATTAGAGGGCAATGAGCAGTTCTTC. The chain uses TRBV7-8 and TRBJ2-1; possibly TRBD2 for D (5 bases). The CDR3 is made up of 15 amino acids. V was pared by 0 bases and J by 6 bases, with 12 bases between. Germline values: CDR1 SGHVS, CDR2 FQNEAQ.

The chain has TRBV10-2 and TRBJ2-7; perhaps D is TRBD1 or TRBD2 (5 bases each). Trimming removed 7 bases from V and 6 bases from J, with 16 bases in between. This CDR3 has 13 amino acids. Germline V gene data show CDR1 as WSHSY and CDR2 as SAAADI. The CDR3 spells CASMRDQRGEQYF. The CDR3 DNA is TGCGCCAGCATGAGGGACCAACGGGGCGAGCAGTACTTC.

This clonotype was seen a handful of times. The V gene is TRBV7-6, the J gene TRBJ2-1; TRBD2 aligns across 10 bases. After removal of 4 bases from V and 3 bases from J, the junction contained 6 bases not matched to a gene. CDR1 is SGHVS and CDR2 is FNYEAQ in the germline V gene. The CDR3 is 16 amino acids. The CDR3 nucleotides are TGTGCCAGCAGCTCCCTGGGACTAGCGAACTACAATGAGCAGTTCTTC. The encoded protein is CASSSLGLANYNEQFF. Supplemented by reference TRBV7-6 and TRBJ2-1, the full variable domain reads GAGVSQSPRYKVTKRGQDVALRCDPISGHVSLYWYRQALGQGPEFLTYFNYEAQQDKSGLPNDRFSAERPEGSISTLTIQRTEQRDSAMYRCASSSLGLANYNEQFFGPGTRLTVL.

The chain combines TRBV7-2 with TRBJ2-7, with D perhaps given as TRBD1 or TRBD2 (5 bases each). The V gene lost 7 bases and the J gene lost 0 bases, with 13 bases spanning the gap. Germline values: CDR1 SGHTA, CDR2 FQGNSA. The CDR3 extends over 14 amino acids. The CDR3 loop reads CASTMGVSSYEQYF. Written as DNA, the CDR3 is TGTGCCAGCACTATGGGGGTCTCCTCCTACGAGCAGTACTTC.

The chain couples TRBV12-3 or TRBV12-4 to TRBJ1-5; D call uncertain. The CDR3 has 16 amino acids. Trimming shortened V by 5 bases and J by 2 bases, and 16 bases separated the two germline ends. This chain's CDR3 is CASSPGRVGGNQPQHF. Written as DNA, the CDR3 is TGTGCCAGCAGTCCAGGCCGTGTTGGAGGCAATCAGCCCCAGCATTTT.

This clonotype appeared many times. This chain joins TRBV11-3 and TRBJ2-2; D is uncertain. V was trimmed by 4 bases and J by 2 bases, leaving 5 bases between them. The CDR3 totals 13 residues. Germline V CDR1 and CDR2: SGHNT, YENEEA. The CDR3 spells CASSSGNTGELFF. CDR3 sequence (DNA): TGTGCCAGCAGCTCCGGAAACACCGGGGAGCTGTTTTTT.

This clonotype was found many times. J is TRBJ1-5 and V is TRBV10-3; a possible D gene is TRBD1 (5 bases). Germline V gene sequence: CDR1 ENHRY, CDR2 SYGVKD. The V gene lost 10 bases and the J gene lost 3 bases, with 13 bases spanning the gap. The CDR3 has 13 residues. CDR3 loop: CATLGGTNQPQHF. The CDR3 region has the DNA TGTGCCACCCTGGGGGGGACCAATCAGCCCCAGCATTTT.

The chain recombines TRBV12-3 or TRBV12-4 with TRBJ2-7; D perhaps matches TRBD1 (6 bases). The CDR3 is 14 amino acids. V was clipped by 1 base and J by 2 bases, with 9 bases between them. CDR3 nucleotides: TGTGCCAGCAGTTTAGGGGACACCCCCTACGAGCAGTACTTC. This sequence encodes CASSLGDTPYEQYF.

This clonotype was observed a handful of times. The J gene is TRBJ2-7, the V gene TRBV6-1; no clear D gene. Trimming cost V 3 bases and J 3 bases, with 12 bases left between them. The CDR3 has 14 residues. The germline CDR1 and CDR2 sequences are MNHNS and SASEGT. The CDR3 reads CASSDLGTGYEQYF. CDR3 coding DNA: TGTGCCAGCAGTGACCTGGGAACCGGCTACGAGCAGTACTTC.

This clonotype occurred many times. The chain couples TRBV5-1 to TRBJ2-1; 11 positions agree with TRBD2. J was trimmed by 4 bases and V by 4 bases; bases with no gene match: 7. This CDR3 spans 16 amino acids. CDR1 is SGHRS, CDR2 YFSETQ, per germline. CDR3 loop: CASSPQGLADYNEQFF. The CDR3 bases are TGCGCCAGCAGCCCACAGGGACTAGCGGATTACAATGAGCAGTTCTTC.

This clonotype was seen a handful of times. The CDR3 loop reads CASSLIRGPGELFF. CDR3 in DNA: TGTGCCAGCAGCTTAATACGGGGGCCCGGGGAGCTGTTTTTT. The chain links TRBV7-9 to TRBJ2-2; D may be TRBD1 or TRBD2 (6 bases each). The CDR3 has 14 amino acids. Trimming took off 2 bases at V and 6 bases at J, with 10 bases between the two ends. Germline values: CDR1 SEHNR, CDR2 FQNEAQ (reference sequence).

The rearrangement links TRBV5-1 to TRBJ2-7; tentatively, D is TRBD2 (5 bases). Trimming took 4 bases from V and 3 from J, leaving 14 bases between them. Germline values: CDR1 SGHRS, CDR2 YFSETQ. The CDR3 extends over 14 amino acids. The CDR3 reads CASSPALASYEQYF. CDR3 DNA sequence: TGCGCCAGCAGCCCCGCGCTAGCAAGCTACGAGCAGTACTTC.

This clonotype was detected only a few times. The chain employs TRBV11-2 and TRBJ2-3; D not resolved. Trimming took off 2 bases at V and 5 bases at J, with 14 bases between the two ends. The CDR3 has 15 residues. CDR1 is SGHAT and CDR2 is FQNNGV in the germline V gene. CDR3 region: CASSLLTQLLDTQYF. CDR3 DNA: TGTGCCAGCAGCTTACTGACTCAGTTATTAGATACGCAGTATTTT. Variable domain in full (rest from reference TRBV11-2 and TRBJ2-3): EAGVAQSPRYKIIEKRQSVAFWCNPISGHATLYWYQQILGQGPKLLIQFQNNGVVDDSQLPKDRFSAERLKGVDSTLKIQPAKLEDSAVYLCASSLLTQLLDTQYFGPGTRLTVL.

This clonotype was seen just once. V gene TRBV4-1 combines with J gene TRBJ2-7, with 10 bases aligning to TRBD2. Germline loops: CDR1 MGHRA, CDR2 YSYEKL. V shed 3 bases and J 2 bases; nucleotides not matched to a gene: 4. The CDR3 sequence is 15 residues long. The CDR3 region is CASSQIAGGTYEQYF. CDR3 nucleotides: TGCGCCAGCAGCCAGATAGCGGGGGGAACCTACGAGCAGTACTTC.

CDR3 protein: CAISEGLPTYEQYF. Here the CDR3 DNA reads TGTGCCATCAGTGAGGGACTACCAACATACGAGCAGTACTTC. V and J are TRBV10-3 and TRBJ2-7; D is perhaps TRBD2 (6 bases). V was clipped by 2 bases and J by 4 bases, with 12 bases between them. CDR1 ENHRY and CDR2 SYGVKD come from the germline V gene. The CDR3 sequence is 14 residues long.

This chain joins TRBV10-2 and TRBJ1-1; TRBD1 might be the D (5 bases). Trimming took 5 bases from V and 5 from J, leaving 9 bases between them. CDR1 and CDR2 from the germline V gene are WSHSY and SAAADI. CDR3 length: 12 amino acids. The CDR3 loop reads CASSLRGTEAFF. The CDR3 DNA follows: TGCGCCAGCAGTTTGAGGGGTACTGAAGCTTTCTTT.

This clonotype was counted many times. The rearrangement joins TRBV6-6 to TRBJ1-2; D remains unclear. This CDR3 has 14 residues. CDR1 and CDR2 (germline): MNHNY, SVGAGI (reference sequence). The V gene lost 5 bases and the J gene lost 4 bases, with 14 bases spanning the gap. The CDR3 sequence: CASSMDLGSYGYTF. As DNA, the CDR3 is TGTGCCAGCAGTATGGACTTGGGCAGCTATGGCTACACCTTC.

This clonotype was observed many times. This rearrangement joins TRBV20-1 to TRBJ1-5, with a weak D call TRBD1 (5 bases). This CDR3 region has 13 residues. Germline CDR1 and CDR2: DFQATT and SNEGSKA (reference sequence). Trimming removed 7 bases at V and 4 bases at J, with 14 bases between. CDR3 sequence reads: CSVPAGNNQPQHF. The CDR3 coding sequence is TGCAGTGTCCCCGCAGGGAATAATCAGCCCCAGCATTTT.

This clonotype came up a few times. The chain joins TRBV6-4 to TRBJ2-3; tentative D call: TRBD2 (5 bases). The V end lost 4 bases, the J end lost 0 bases, and 11 bases lay between the germline ends. CDR1 is MRHNA, CDR2 SNTAGT, per germline. CDR3 length equals 15 residues. Written as DNA, the CDR3 is TGTGCCAGCAGTGTTGGGCGGGCTAGCACAGATACGCAGTATTTT. Amino acids: CASSVGRASTDTQYF.

At least ten counts were recorded for this clonotype. The chain links TRBV29-1 to TRBJ1-3; D is perhaps TRBD1 (5 bases). With 4 bases removed from V and 0 bases from J, the gap between germline ends came to 16 bases. CDR3 length: 16 residues. Germline-derived CDR1 and CDR2 are SQVTM and ANQGSEA. CDR3 bases: TGCAGCGTTGTCGGGACCCCCGGTCCCTCTGGAAACACCATATATTTT. Translating gives CSVVGTPGPSGNTIYF.

Worth noting for this clonotype: One junction end does not reproduce the germline sequence, and a read error may be involved. This sequence joins TRBV20-1 and TRBJ2-7, with unresolved D. The CDR3 consists of 10 residues. The germline CDR1 and CDR2 sequences are DFQATT and SNEGSKA (reference sequence). For the CDR3, the DNA is TGCAGTGCTAGAGTACCCACAGTCCCTTTC. Translating it yields CSARVPTVPF.

This clonotype was seen repeatedly, ten times or more. The gene calls are TRBV7-2 and TRBJ2-1; D perhaps matches TRBD2 (5 bases). The V gene's germline CDR1 is SGHTA and CDR2 FQGNSA. The CDR3 consists of 14 residues. The V and J ends lost 1 base and 4 bases respectively, with 8 bases between them. The CDR3 here is CASSLGLAYNEQFF. The CDR3 DNA reads as TGTGCCAGCAGCTTAGGTCTAGCTTACAATGAGCAGTTCTTC.

This chain links TRBV7-6 with TRBJ2-7; D may be TRBD1 or TRBD2 (5 bases each). V was trimmed by 5 bases and J by 3 bases, leaving 17 bases between them. CDR1 and CDR2 (germline): SGHVS, FNYEAQ. The CDR3 contains 15 residues. CDR3 DNA sequence: TGTGCCAGCAGCCTCCGGGACGCAATAGTCTACGAGCAGTACTTC. It specifies CASSLRDAIVYEQYF.